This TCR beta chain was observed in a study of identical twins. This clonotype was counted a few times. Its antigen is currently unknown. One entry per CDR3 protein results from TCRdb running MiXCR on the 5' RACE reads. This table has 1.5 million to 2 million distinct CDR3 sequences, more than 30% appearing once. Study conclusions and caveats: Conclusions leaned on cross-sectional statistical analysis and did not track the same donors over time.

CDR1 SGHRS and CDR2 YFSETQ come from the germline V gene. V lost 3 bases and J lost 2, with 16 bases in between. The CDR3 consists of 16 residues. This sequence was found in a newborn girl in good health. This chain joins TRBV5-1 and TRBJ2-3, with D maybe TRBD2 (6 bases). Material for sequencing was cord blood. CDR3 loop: CASSWLMGGTTDTQYF. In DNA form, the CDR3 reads TGCGCCAGCAGCTGGTTGATGGGGGGAACCACAGATACGCAGTATTTT.